The sample holds a few counts of the clone carrying this T cell receptor (beta chain). What it recognizes is unknown. The data derive from a study of T-cell reconstitution after alpha-beta-depleted transplantation in children. Study conclusions and caveats: Recipient T cells and thymic progenitors that survived gave rise to the high TCRbeta diversity observed at day 60 in some patients. T cells produced anew were the main source of T-cell counts and diversity one year after transplant.

A TCRbeta library incorporating unique molecular identifiers was prepared. TCRdb recomputed calls from the PCR reads with MiXCR, one row per CDR3 protein. This sample has approximately 650,000 distinct CDR3 sequences, with 13% found just once. V was trimmed by 5 bases and J by 8 bases, leaving 13 bases between them. This CDR3 comprises 13 residues. This rearrangement joins TRBV12-3 or TRBV12-4 to TRBJ2-1; possible D gene TRBD1, 5 bases. The sample in question was PBMCs, obtained before TCRalphabeta/CD19-depleted stem cell transplant. The sequence came from a girl between 2 and 10 years old with congenital amegakaryocytic thrombocytopenia, due to receive a stem cell transplant. CDR3 region: CASSQGTGYEQFF. The CDR3 coding sequence is TGTGCCAGCAGTCAGGGTACTGGCTATGAGCAGTTCTTC.